Below, one T cell receptor beta chain is given with its context. Scientists amplified the TCR beta CDR3 regions from RNA transcripts. First-round RT-PCR relied on HTBI primers, and a second-round multiplex PCR came next. TCRdb redid the calling of the multiplex PCR reads with MiXCR, one entry per CDR3 protein. Among about 420,000 distinct CDR3 sequences listed, 21% were seen once. These data belong to a study of Graves' ophthalmopathy and Graves' hyperthyroidism. Germline V gene sequence: CDR1 SGHAT, CDR2 FQNNGV. The CDR3 consists of 14 residues. The V gene lost 3 bases and the J gene lost 7 bases, with 15 bases spanning the gap.

Input material: peripheral blood. The clonotype originates from a woman between 18 and 30 years old with stable Graves' hyperthyroidism. The V call is TRBV11-2, the J call TRBJ1-2, with a possible D match to TRBD1 (6 bases). CDR3 DNA sequence: TGTGCCAGCAGCTTGGACAGCGGGCTCTTTGGCTACACCTTC. Its translation: CASSLDSGLFGYTF.